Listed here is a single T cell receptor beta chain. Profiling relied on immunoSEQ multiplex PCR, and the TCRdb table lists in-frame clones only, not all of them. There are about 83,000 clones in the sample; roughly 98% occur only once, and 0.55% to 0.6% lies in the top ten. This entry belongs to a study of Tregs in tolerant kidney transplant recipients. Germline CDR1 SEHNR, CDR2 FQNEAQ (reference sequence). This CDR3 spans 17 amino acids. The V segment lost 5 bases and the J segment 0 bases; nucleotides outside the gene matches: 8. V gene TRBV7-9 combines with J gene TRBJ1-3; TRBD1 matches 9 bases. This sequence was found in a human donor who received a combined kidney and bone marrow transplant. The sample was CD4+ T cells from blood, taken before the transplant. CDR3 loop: CASSLSGQGLSGNTIYF. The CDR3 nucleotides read TGTGCCAGCAGCCTGTCGGGACAGGGCCTCTCTGGAAACACCATATATTTT.